One sample yielded the 7 T cell receptor beta chains listed below, sequenced in a study of breast tumors, draining lymph nodes, adjacent tissues. One entry per CDR3 protein results from TCRdb running MiXCR on the multiplex PCR reads. Among over 10,000 distinct CDR3 sequences listed, 62% were seen once. Sequencing was carried out using tumor-adjacent breast tissue. The receptors here all came from a female donor with breast cancer. Some clones in this sample may be carry-over from other donors' samples.

The V call is TRBV7-3, the J call TRBJ2-5; no firm D call. The V and J ends lost 1 base and 4 bases respectively, with 7 bases between them. Germline lookup yields CDR1 SGHTA and CDR2 FQGTGA. The CDR3 has 13 residues. The DNA for the CDR3 is TGTGCCAGCAGCTTAATACCATCAGAGACCCAGTACTTC. It codes for CASSLIPSETQYF.

As DNA, the CDR3 is TGTGCCAGCAGCCCGTTGACTAGCGGGATCACAGATACGCAGTATTTT. Residues: CASSPLTSGITDTQYF. The chain employs TRBV7-9 and TRBJ2-3; 11 nucleotides match TRBD2. This CDR3 spans 16 amino acids. The germline gives CDR1 SEHNR, CDR2 FQNEAQ (reference sequence). The J segment lost 2 bases and the V segment lost 5 bases, leaving 6 bases of the junction unmatched. Full variable domain (rest looked up from reference TRBV7-9 and TRBJ2-3): DTGVSQNPRHKITKRGQNVTFRCDPISEHNRLYWYRQTLGQGPEFLTYFQNEAQLEKSRLLSDRFSAERPKGSFSTLEIQRTEQGDSAMYLCASSPLTSGITDTQYFGPGTRLTVL.

This chain joins TRBV7-9 and TRBJ2-1, with 7 positions matching TRBD2. CDR1 is SEHNR and CDR2 is FQNEAQ in the germline V gene (reference sequence). Unmatched junction bases numbered 24, after V lost 8 bases and J lost 8 bases. The CDR3 is 18 residues long. The CDR3 region is CASESSTSGGGTYHEQFF. CDR3 sequence (DNA): TGTGCCAGCGAGTCATCTACCAGCGGCGGGGGTACTTACCATGAGCAGTTCTTC.

The chain couples TRBV12-1 to TRBJ2-6. TRBV12-1 is a pseudogene segment. The CDR3 contains 13 residues. In DNA, the CDR3 is TGTGCCAGCAGGGATTTTGGGGCCAACGTCCTGACTTTC. It codes for CASRDFGANVLTF.

V is TRBV29-1 and J is TRBJ1-2; tentative D call: TRBD1 (5 bases). Trimming stripped 4 bases from V and 4 bases from J, with 13 bases between. Germline loops: CDR1 SQVTM, CDR2 ANQGSEA. CDR3 length: 13 amino acids. This CDR3 reads CSVGAGDVYGYTF. CDR3 nucleotide sequence: TGCAGCGTTGGGGCGGGGGATGTCTATGGCTACACCTTC.

This sequence joins TRBV9 and TRBJ2-2; D unresolved. This CDR3 is built from 12 residues. Germline V gene data show CDR1 as SGDLS and CDR2 as YYNGEE. Deletions cut 4 bases from V and 3 bases from J, with 4 bases between. The CDR3 DNA reads TGTGCCAGCAGCTTATACACCGGGGAGCTGTTTTTT. Its translation is CASSLYTGELFF.

V usage is TRBV11-1 and J usage is TRBJ2-1; D perhaps matches TRBD2 (6 bases). Trimming pared 8 bases from V and 6 bases from J, leaving 20 bases between. Germline-derived CDR1 and CDR2 are SGHAT and FQDESV (reference sequence). CDR3 length: 15 residues. The CDR3: CASPKTWGGSNEQFF. CDR3 in DNA: TGTGCCAGCCCGAAGACTTGGGGAGGTAGCAATGAGCAGTTCTTC.